One and the same sample provided the 30 T cell receptor beta chains below, sequenced in a study of blood T cell repertoires in COVID-19. The assay was immunoSEQ multiplex PCR, and TCRdb's table has in-frame clones only and misses some. The sample carries 250,000 or so clones, approximately 88% recorded once. The source material was PBMCs or T cells enriched from blood (not recorded which). These receptors originate from a woman younger than 45 who had been exposed to COVID-19.

This chain links TRBV11-2 with TRBJ1-1; no clear D gene. Germline-derived CDR1 and CDR2 are SGHAT and FQNNGV. The V end was cut by 5 bases, the J end by 0 bases, with 13 bases between. The CDR3 totals 15 residues. This chain's CDR3 is CASSDRGSMNTEAFF. The CDR3 DNA follows: TGTGCCAGCAGCGATAGAGGGTCTATGAACACTGAAGCTTTCTTT.

The chain has TRBV10-3 and TRBJ2-7, with D unresolved. This CDR3 comprises 15 residues. The V and J ends lost 2 bases and 1 base respectively, with 12 bases between them. Germline CDR1 is ENHRY and CDR2 is SYGVKD. In DNA form, the CDR3 reads TGTGCCATCAGTGAGCCTTCGACTGGATCCTACGAGCAGTACTTC. It specifies CAISEPSTGSYEQYF.

For the CDR3, the DNA is TGTGCCTGGAGTGCCCGAGGGGGTGTCACAGATACGCAGTATTTT. Amino acids: CAWSARGGVTDTQYF. The chain is built from TRBV30 and TRBJ2-3; a weak D match, TRBD1 (6 bases). Germline V lookup: CDR1 GTSNPN, CDR2 SVGIG (reference sequence). This CDR3 spans 15 amino acids. V shed 1 base and J shed 2 bases, with 13 bases lying between them.

The V and J genes are TRBV28 and TRBJ1-1; a weak D match, TRBD1 (5 bases). The CDR3 runs 16 residues. The V gene's germline CDR1 is MDHEN and CDR2 SYDVKM. Trimming took off 6 bases at V and 1 base at J, with 18 bases between the two ends. The CDR3 protein is CASRTGWQVRNTEAFF. CDR3 sequence (DNA): TGTGCCAGCAGAACAGGTTGGCAAGTCCGGAACACTGAAGCTTTCTTT.

The chain joins TRBV19 to TRBJ2-7; maybe TRBD1 (5 bases). This CDR3 region has 13 residues. V lost 3 bases and J 9 bases, leaving 15 bases between the germline ends. CDR1 is LNHDA, CDR2 SQIVND, per germline (reference sequence). CDR3 DNA sequence: TGTGCCAGTAGTATGATTCAGGGCGGCGGGCAGTACTTC. It codes for CASSMIQGGGQYF.

The chain recombines TRBV10-3 with TRBJ2-3, with 13 bases fitting TRBD2. CDR3 length: 16 residues. CDR1 and CDR2 from the germline V gene are ENHRY and SYGVKD. Trimming cost V 3 bases and J 2 bases; bases outside gene matches: 2. CDR3 sequence reads: CAISDGLAGVTDTQYF. The CDR3 DNA reads TGTGCCATCAGTGACGGACTAGCGGGAGTCACAGATACGCAGTATTTT.

The rearrangement links TRBV27 to TRBJ2-7; 7 bases map to TRBD2. The CDR3 has 16 residues. The junction had 16 bases not matched to a gene; V was cut back by 6 bases and J by 5 bases. The germline V gene has CDR1 MNHEY and CDR2 SMNVEV (reference sequence). CDR3 in amino acids: CASRPRGREKWDEQYF. The DNA for the CDR3 is TGTGCCAGCAGACCTCGCGGGCGGGAGAAGTGGGACGAGCAGTACTTC.

This sequence joins TRBV18 and TRBJ1-3; 8 bases align to TRBD1. V lost 2 bases, J lost 8 bases, and 5 bases stayed unmatched. Germline V gene sequence: CDR1 KGHSH, CDR2 LQKENI. The CDR3 extends over 14 amino acids. As DNA, the CDR3 is TGTGCCAGCTCACCAAGGGACAGGTGGCACACCATATATTTT. Translated: CASSPRDRWHTIYF.

The rearrangement joins TRBV5-1 to TRBJ1-1, with 12 bases aligning to TRBD1. V lost 0 bases, J lost 0 bases, and 3 bases stayed unmatched. Germline V gene sequence: CDR1 SGHRS, CDR2 YFSETQ. CDR3 size: 17 residues. CDR3 coding DNA: TGCGCCAGCAGCTTGGAGGGACAGGGGGCCCTGAACACTGAAGCTTTCTTT. Translated, it gives CASSLEGQGALNTEAFF.

The rearrangement links TRBV12-3 or TRBV12-4 to TRBJ1-2; D may be TRBD1 (5 bases). Trimming removed 6 bases at V and 3 bases at J, with 11 bases between. The CDR3 sequence is 13 residues long. For the CDR3, the DNA is TGTGCCAGCAGACAACAGGAGCACTATGGCTACACCTTC. This encodes CASRQQEHYGYTF.

V usage is TRBV7-8 and J usage is TRBJ2-1; D call uncertain. CDR1 and CDR2 from the germline V gene are SGHVS and FQNEAQ. The CDR3 is 17 residues long. The V gene lost 1 base and the J gene lost 3 bases, with 16 bases spanning the gap. CDR3 sequence (DNA): TGTGCCAGCAGCTTAGTAGCCATTCAGATACTCTACAATGAGCAGTTCTTC. Translation gives CASSLVAIQILYNEQFF. The full variable domain, rest sourced from reference TRBV7-8 and TRBJ2-1, is GAGVSQSPRYKVAKRGQDVALRCDPISGHVSLFWYQQALGQGPEFLTYFQNEAQLDKSGLPSDRFFAERPEGSVSTLKIQRTQQEDSAVYLCASSLVAIQILYNEQFFGPGTRLTVL.

This chain links TRBV5-4 with TRBJ1-5; D unresolved. Germline values: CDR1 SGHNT, CDR2 YYREEE (reference sequence). Trimming left V 2 bases short and J 6 bases short, with 18 bases between. There are 16 residues in the CDR3. CDR3 nucleotides: TGTGCCAGCAGCTTAGGCAGGACTATCCTGGGTCAGCCCCAGCATTTT. Translation: CASSLGRTILGQPQHF.

The CDR3 region is CASSQGGSSINEQFF. CDR3 DNA: TGTGCCAGCAGCCAAGGAGGGAGTTCAATAAATGAGCAGTTCTTC. This chain links TRBV3-1 (or the pseudogene TRBV3-2) with TRBJ2-1, with a possible D match to TRBD2 (5 bases). Germline V gives CDR1 LGHDT, CDR2 YNNKEL (reference sequence). The ends were cut back, 1 base at V and 7 bases at J, with 14 bases in the middle. The CDR3 extends over 15 amino acids.

V usage is TRBV19 and J usage is TRBJ1-1; D call uncertain. Germline V CDR1 and CDR2: LNHDA, SQIVND (reference sequence). The CDR3 is 14 amino acids. Trimming removed 3 bases from V and 3 bases from J, with 11 bases in between. The CDR3 nucleotides read TGTGCCAGTAGTATGTCACTCCCGTACACTGAAGCTTTCTTT. Translated: CASSMSLPYTEAFF.

J is TRBJ2-3 and V is TRBV29-1, with 14 bases fitting TRBD2. The CDR3 length is 16 residues. Trimming at V came to 6 bases and at J to 1 base, leaving 6 bases not matched to a gene. Germline-derived CDR1 and CDR2 are SQVTM and ANQGSEA. Here the CDR3 reads CSVRLAGGERTDTQYF. CDR3 coding DNA: TGCAGCGTCCGACTAGCGGGAGGGGAGCGCACAGATACGCAGTATTTT.

This clone has just a few counts. The chain links TRBV29-1 to TRBJ2-3; TRBD1 is a possible D gene (5 bases). The length of the CDR3 is 14 residues. V lost 3 bases and J 1 base, leaving 11 bases between the germline ends. The germline V gene encodes CDR1 SQVTM and CDR2 ANQGSEA. The CDR3 spells CSVDRQGGTDTQYF. The CDR3 DNA reads as TGCAGCGTTGATAGGCAGGGCGGCACAGATACGCAGTATTTT.

The chain links TRBV5-6 to TRBJ2-3; D perhaps matches TRBD1 (5 bases). The CDR3 extends over 14 amino acids. CDR1 SGHDT and CDR2 YYEEEE come from the germline V gene. The V end was cut by 0 bases, the J end by 1 base, with 6 bases between. The CDR3 spells CASSLGRGTDTQYF. The CDR3 nucleotides are TGTGCCAGCAGCTTGGGCAGGGGCACAGATACGCAGTATTTT.

The V and J genes are TRBV11-2 and TRBJ2-1, with TRBD2 matching over 7 bases. V was pared by 3 bases and J by 7 bases, with 6 bases of the junction left unmatched. This CDR3 has 14 amino acids. Germline loops: CDR1 SGHAT, CDR2 FQNNGV. Here the CDR3 reads CASSLTGAGNEQFF. The CDR3 DNA sequence: TGTGCCAGCAGCTTGACGGGAGCGGGGAATGAGCAGTTCTTC.

The J gene is TRBJ1-1, the V gene TRBV5-1, with no clear D. The CDR3 is made up of 17 amino acids. The germline V and J ends were trimmed by 1 base and 1 base, with 17 bases remaining between them. Per germline, CDR1 SGHRS and CDR2 YFSETQ. CDR3 sequence: CASSLFPEGGENTEAFF. The CDR3 nucleotides read TGCGCCAGCAGCTTGTTTCCCGAGGGCGGGGAGAACACTGAAGCTTTCTTT.

The chain couples TRBV6-1 to TRBJ2-1, with D perhaps matching TRBD1 (6 bases). Trimming took 1 base from V and 7 from J, leaving 8 bases between them. The germline gives CDR1 MNHNS, CDR2 SASEGT. The length of the CDR3 is 13 residues. This CDR3 is CASSEGGQNEQFF. CDR3 bases: TGTGCCAGCAGTGAAGGCGGACAGAATGAGCAGTTCTTC.

The chain is built from TRBV4-1 and TRBJ1-2; 9 bases are shared with TRBD1. The CDR3 length is 19 residues. Per germline, CDR1 MGHRA and CDR2 YSYEKL. V was clipped by 0 bases and J by 10 bases; unmatched bases: 21. The CDR3 bases are TGCGCCAGCAGCCAAGACCCAATCGGAGGGACAGGGAAAAGAGGAGCCTACACCTTC. Protein: CASSQDPIGGTGKRGAYTF.

The J gene is TRBJ2-7, the V gene TRBV19; tentatively, D is TRBD1 (5 bases). CDR1 and CDR2 from the germline V gene are LNHDA and SQIVND (reference sequence). The CDR3 runs 13 residues. Trimming removed 6 bases from V and 1 base from J, with 10 bases in between. The CDR3 loop is CASRLDRSYEQYF. The CDR3 nucleotides read TGTGCCAGTAGGTTAGACAGATCCTACGAGCAGTACTTC.

The V call is TRBV5-1, the J call TRBJ1-2; a possible D gene is TRBD1 (6 bases). The V gene's germline CDR1 is SGHRS and CDR2 YFSETQ. This CDR3 region has 13 residues. V lost 0 bases to trimming and J lost 7 bases, with 10 bases between them. The CDR3 sequence is CASSLGGRSGYTF. CDR3 DNA sequence: TGCGCCAGCAGCTTGGGGGGGCGATCTGGCTACACCTTC.

The chain links TRBV27 to TRBJ2-7, with TRBD1 matching over 9 bases. J lost 2 bases, V lost 4 bases, and 3 bases had no gene match. The CDR3 spans 14 residues. CDR1 is MNHEY, CDR2 SMNVEV, per germline (reference sequence). The CDR3 is CASSSGQGPYEQYF. CDR3 DNA: TGTGCCAGCAGTTCGGGACAGGGCCCCTACGAGCAGTACTTC.

The CDR3 here is CSAPEGEAFF. CDR3 coding DNA: TGCAGTGCCCCGGAGGGAGAAGCTTTCTTT. The chain employs TRBV20-1 and TRBJ1-1, with D unresolved. CDR1 is DFQATT, CDR2 SNEGSKA, per germline (reference sequence). This CDR3 contains 10 residues. Trimming left V 6 bases short and J 8 bases short, with 10 bases between.

This sequence joins TRBV5-1 and TRBJ1-4, with D unclear. The V gene's germline CDR1 is SGHRS and CDR2 YFSETQ. V was pared by 1 base and J by 0 bases, with 10 bases between. The CDR3 is 16 amino acids. CDR3 sequence: CASSLRVRATNEKLFF. The CDR3 DNA reads as TGCGCCAGCAGCTTGAGAGTGCGCGCAACTAATGAAAAACTGTTTTTT.

This chain links TRBV5-6 with TRBJ1-2; D may be TRBD1 (5 bases). CDR3 length: 13 residues. Looked up from germline, CDR1 is SGHDT and CDR2 is YYEEEE. Trimming cost V 4 bases and J 4 bases, with 11 bases left between them. The chain's CDR3 is CASSPGGLYGYTF. CDR3 nucleotides: TGTGCCAGCAGCCCCGGGGGTCTCTATGGCTACACCTTC.

This chain links TRBV19 with TRBJ2-2, with 9 bases that match TRBD1. Germline values: CDR1 LNHDA, CDR2 SQIVND (reference sequence). The length of the CDR3 is 16 residues. The junction had 2 bases not matched to a gene; V was cut back by 2 bases and J by 1 base. The CDR3 loop reads CASSILGQGNTGELFF. Written as DNA, the CDR3 is TGTGCCAGTAGTATACTGGGACAGGGGAACACCGGGGAGCTGTTTTTT.

The CDR3 DNA reads as TGTGCCAGCAGCGGAGGGACTAGCGGGAACTACAATGAGCAGTTCTTC. Its translation is CASSGGTSGNYNEQFF. The chain couples TRBV4-2 to TRBJ2-1, with 13 positions matching TRBD2. The junction had 4 bases not matched to a gene; V was cut back by 5 bases and J by 3 bases. CDR1 is LGHNA, CDR2 YNFKEQ, per germline. The CDR3 has 16 residues.

This clone was picked up a small number of times. In the same sample, other DNA sequences code for this CDR3. The J gene is TRBJ1-6, the V gene TRBV6-5; 9 bases are a match to TRBD1. The CDR3 spans 13 residues. Germline V lookup: CDR1 MNHEY, CDR2 SVGAGI. Unmatched junction bases numbered 2, after V lost 7 bases and J lost 7 bases. The CDR3 spells CASNRGHNSPLHF. CDR3 nucleotide sequence: TGTGCCAGCAACAGGGGGCACAATTCACCCCTCCACTTT.